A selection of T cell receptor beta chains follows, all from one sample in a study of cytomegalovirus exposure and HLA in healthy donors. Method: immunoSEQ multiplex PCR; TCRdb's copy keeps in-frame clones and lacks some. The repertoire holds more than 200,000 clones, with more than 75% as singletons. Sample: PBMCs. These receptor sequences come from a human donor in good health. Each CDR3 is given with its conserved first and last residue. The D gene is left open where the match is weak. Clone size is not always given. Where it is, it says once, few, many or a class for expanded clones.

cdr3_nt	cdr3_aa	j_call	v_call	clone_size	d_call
TGCGCCAGCAGCTTGGCCAGCGGGAACTCCTACGAGCAGTACTTC	CASSLASGNSYEQYF	TRBJ2-7	TRBV5-1	NA	TRBD2
TGTGCCAGCAGTTTAATGGGGGGAAACACCGGGGAGCTGTTTTTT	CASSLMGGNTGELFF	TRBJ2-2	TRBV27	NA	NA
TGTGCCAGCAGTTTATCGATTGGGGGACAGGGGGCCTACAATGAGCAGTTCTTC	CASSLSIGGQGAYNEQFF	TRBJ2-1	TRBV27	NA	TRBD1
TGTGCCAGCAGCCAAGAACACGGGAGGGCCAATGAGCAGTTCTTC	CASSQEHGRANEQFF	TRBJ2-1	TRBV4-2	NA	TRBD2
TGTGCCAGCTCACCACAGGGGTATCAGCCCCAGCATTTT	CASSPQGYQPQHF	TRBJ1-5	TRBV18	NA	NA
TGTGCCAGCCTAGCGGACATCGAGAATGAGCAGTTCTTC	CASLADIENEQFF	TRBJ2-1	TRBV2	NA	TRBD2
TGTGCCAGCAGCTATGGACTAGCGGGAGACCATGAGCAGTTCTTC	CASSYGLAGDHEQFF	TRBJ2-1	TRBV7-2	NA	TRBD2
TGTGCCAGTATCGCGCGGCAGGGCTACACTGAAGCTTTCTTT	CASIARQGYTEAFF	TRBJ1-1	TRBV19	NA	NA
TGTGCCAGCAGCCACGGGACAGGGAGCAATGAGCAGTTCTTC	CASSHGTGSNEQFF	TRBJ2-1	TRBV11-2	NA	TRBD1
TGCGCCAGCAGCCAAGTTTTGTCTTACGAGCAGTACTTC	CASSQVLSYEQYF	TRBJ2-7	TRBV4-1	few	NA
TGTGCCAGCTCACCACAGGACGGACTAGCGGGAGACGAGCAGTACTTC	CASSPQDGLAGDEQYF	TRBJ2-7	TRBV18	NA	TRBD2
TGTGCCAGCAGCTTAGGAGCTCAGGGCTATGGCTACACCTTC	CASSLGAQGYGYTF	TRBJ1-2	TRBV7-2	NA	NA
TGTGCCAGCAGTCTACAGGGTTTTTTGGGTCAGCCCCAGCATTTT	CASSLQGFLGQPQHF	TRBJ1-5	TRBV27	NA	NA
TGTGCCAGTAGTATCCGGCGGGGGAGCTCCTACAATGAGCAGTTCTTC	CASSIRRGSSYNEQFF	TRBJ2-1	TRBV19	NA	TRBD2
TGTGCCAGCAGCTTGCGGGGGAACACTGAAGCTTTCTTT	CASSLRGNTEAFF	TRBJ1-1	TRBV5-6	NA	NA
TGTGCCAGCAGCCCTCGGTGGGGCGGTCCCTACAATGAGCAGTTCTTC	CASSPRWGGPYNEQFF	TRBJ2-1	TRBV9	NA	NA
TGCAGCGCCGGGAGTTTATACGAGCAGTACTTC	CSAGSLYEQYF	TRBJ2-7	TRBV29-1	NA	NA
TGTGCCAGCAGTGCTGGGGGCGGCCAAGAGACCCAGTACTTC	CASSAGGGQETQYF	TRBJ2-5	TRBV2	NA	NA
TGTGCCAGTAGTATATCTCTAGCGGTCACAGATACGCAGTATTTT	CASSISLAVTDTQYF	TRBJ2-3	TRBV19	NA	TRBD2
TGTGCCAGCATCGGGGGGTCGTGGATGTCTGAAGCTTTCTTT	CASIGGSWMSEAFF	TRBJ1-1	TRBV6-1	NA	NA
TGTGCCAGCAGCCAAACTAGCGGGAGTGCAGAGACCCAGTACTTC	CASSQTSGSAETQYF	TRBJ2-5	TRBV7-3	NA	TRBD2
TGTGCCATCAGCCCCAGGACAGAAGACTATGGCTACACCTTC	CAISPRTEDYGYTF	TRBJ1-2	TRBV10-3	once	NA
TGCAGCGTTGAAAAAGCAGGGCCAGGCACTGAAGCTTTCTTT	CSVEKAGPGTEAFF	TRBJ1-1	TRBV29-1	NA	NA
TGTGCCAGCAGCCCGAGCGGGAGGAGTCAGACCCAGTACTTC	CASSPSGRSQTQYF	TRBJ2-5	TRBV7-3	NA	TRBD2
TGCGCCAGCAGCCAGACTAGCGGGAGCTCCTACAATGAGCAGTTCTTC	CASSQTSGSSYNEQFF	TRBJ2-1	TRBV4-1	NA	TRBD2
TGTGCCAGCAGCGTCGACCGGGACAGGGAAGGAGATGGCTACACCTTC	CASSVDRDREGDGYTF	TRBJ1-2	TRBV9	NA	TRBD1
TGCGCCAGCAGCCAAGCTCTAGCAGGGGGCGGTGAGACCCAGTACTTC	CASSQALAGGGETQYF	TRBJ2-5	TRBV4-1	few	TRBD1
TGTGCCAGCAGCTTACAGCGGGAGGGGAATGAGCAGTTCTTC	CASSLQREGNEQFF	TRBJ2-1	TRBV11-1	NA	TRBD2
TGTGCCAGCAGCCAAGCAGGGGGGGAGACCCAGTACTTC	CASSQAGGETQYF	TRBJ2-5	TRBV7-9	NA	NA
TGTGCCAGCAGTGAGATGACTAGCTACGAGCAGTACTTC	CASSEMTSYEQYF	TRBJ2-7	TRBV25-1	NA	NA
TGTGCCAGCAGTGGGACAGGTAGTCAGCCCCAGCATTTT	CASSGTGSQPQHF	TRBJ1-5	TRBV25-1	NA	TRBD1
TGTGCCAGCAGTGAAAGCGGGAGGGTACATGAGCAGTTCTTC	CASSESGRVHEQFF	TRBJ2-1	TRBV9	NA	TRBD2
TGTGCCAGTAGTATGGACAGGGGGAGGGCACTTTATGGCTACACCTTC	CASSMDRGRALYGYTF	TRBJ1-2	TRBV19	NA	TRBD1
TGTGCCAGCAGCCCCGGACTGATTAATGAAAAACTGTTTTTT	CASSPGLINEKLFF	TRBJ1-4	TRBV9	NA	NA
TGTGCCAGCAGCCCGTTTTTGAGGTTCGGCACAGATACGCAGTATTTT	CASSPFLRFGTDTQYF	TRBJ2-3	TRBV7-6	NA	NA
TGTGCCAGTAGTATAGATCAGGTATCTCCCTACGAGCAGTACTTC	CASSIDQVSPYEQYF	TRBJ2-7	TRBV19	NA	NA
TGTGCCAGCAGTGAAGCACGACAGGTTCGTAGCAATCAGCCCCAGCATTTT	CASSEARQVRSNQPQHF	TRBJ1-5	TRBV6-1	once	NA
TGTGCCAGCAGCCCGGGACTAGCGGGACTCTCTGGGGCCAACGTCCTGACTTTC	CASSPGLAGLSGANVLTF	TRBJ2-6	TRBV9	NA	TRBD2
TGTGCCAGCAGTTTATACCCCCCAGAGCGGGATAATGAGATCCAGTACTTC	CASSLYPPERDNEIQYF	TRBJ2-5	TRBV28	NA	TRBD2
TGTGCCAGCAGTTTGGAGGGGCCTGAAGCTTTCTTT	CASSLEGPEAFF	TRBJ1-1	TRBV28	NA	NA
TGCGCCAGCAGCTCAGGGGAACCTGGAAACACCATATATTTT	CASSSGEPGNTIYF	TRBJ1-3	TRBV5-1	NA	NA
TGTGCCAGCAGCTTGGACAGACAGCAGTACTTC	CASSLDRQQYF	TRBJ2-7	TRBV5-4	NA	NA
TGTGCCAGCAGGCTAGACAGGGGAAATTCACCCCTCCACTTT	CASRLDRGNSPLHF	TRBJ1-6	TRBV28	NA	TRBD1
TGCAGCGCGACACTGATCTTGGACAGGGGGGTCTCCTACGAGCAGTACTTC	CSATLILDRGVSYEQYF	TRBJ2-7	TRBV29-1	once	TRBD1
TGTGCCAGCACCGAACGCGGAATTAGCGGGGGTGACATTCAGTACTTC	CASTERGISGGDIQYF	TRBJ2-4	TRBV2	NA	TRBD2
TGTGCCAGCACAGGTCGGGGGGATACGCAGTATTTT	CASTGRGDTQYF	TRBJ2-3	TRBV5-4	NA	NA
TGTGCCAGCTCATTTCGTCGGACAGGGGTCGGGAGCTCTGGAAACACCATATATTTT	CASSFRRTGVGSSGNTIYF	TRBJ1-3	TRBV18	NA	TRBD1